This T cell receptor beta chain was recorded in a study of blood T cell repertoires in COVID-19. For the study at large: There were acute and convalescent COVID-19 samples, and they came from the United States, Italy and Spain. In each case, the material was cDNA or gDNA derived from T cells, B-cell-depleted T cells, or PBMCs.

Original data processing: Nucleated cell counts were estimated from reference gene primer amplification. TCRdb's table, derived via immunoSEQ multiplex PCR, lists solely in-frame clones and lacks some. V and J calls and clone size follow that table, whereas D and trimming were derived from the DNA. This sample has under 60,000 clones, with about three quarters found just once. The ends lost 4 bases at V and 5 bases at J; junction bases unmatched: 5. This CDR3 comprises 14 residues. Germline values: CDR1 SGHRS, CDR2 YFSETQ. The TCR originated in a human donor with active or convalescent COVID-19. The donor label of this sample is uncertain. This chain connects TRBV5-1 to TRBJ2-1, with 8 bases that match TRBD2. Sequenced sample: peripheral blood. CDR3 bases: TGCGCCAGCAGCCGTAGCGGGGAGAACAATGAGCAGTTCTTC. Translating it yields CASSRSGENNEQFF.